This entry lists 24 T cell receptor beta chains sequenced from one sample in a study of T cell changes during pregnancy in multiple sclerosis. Some clones are missing from TCRdb's copy, which holds only in-frame ones; the method was immunoSEQ multiplex PCR. The table shows some 38,000 clones, with about nine tenths occurring only once. This specimen was CD4+ T cells from peripheral blood mononuclear cells, taken after pregnancy. These receptor sequences come from a female donor in good health, enrolled as a control in a pregnancy study.

The J gene is TRBJ2-7, the V gene TRBV7-9, with 10 bases aligning to TRBD1. This CDR3 is 19 amino acids long. Per germline, CDR1 SEHNR and CDR2 FQNEAQ (reference sequence). The trim removed 5 bases at V and 1 base at J, leaving 17 bases unmatched. CDR3 bases: TGTGCCAGCAGCCCGCAACAGACGACAGGGGGCCTTTTATCCTACGAGCAGTACTTC. This encodes CASSPQQTTGGLLSYEQYF. Full variable domain (rest looked up from reference TRBV7-9 and TRBJ2-7): DTGVSQNPRHKITKRGQNVTFRCDPISEHNRLYWYRQTLGQGPEFLTYFQNEAQLEKSRLLSDRFSAERPKGSFSTLEIQRTEQGDSAMYLCASSPQQTTGGLLSYEQYFGPGTRLTVT.

The chain uses TRBV19 and TRBJ2-5; 9 positions agree with TRBD2. The CDR3 covers 16 residues. CDR1 and CDR2 (germline): LNHDA, SQIVND (reference sequence). The V and J ends lost 3 bases and 1 base, in that order; junction bases with no gene match: 6. CDR3 nucleotides: TGTGCCAGTAGTATGGGGCTAGCGGGAAGCCAAGAGACCCAGTACTTC. It is translated as CASSMGLAGSQETQYF.

This chain uses TRBV5-1 with TRBJ2-1; tentatively, D is TRBD2 (6 bases). Trimming pared 0 bases from V and 7 bases from J, leaving 14 bases between. Germline V gene data show CDR1 as SGHRS and CDR2 as YFSETQ. The CDR3 runs to 15 residues. The CDR3 DNA reads as TGCGCCAGCAGCTTGGTGTCGGGAGCGAGGAATGAGCAGTTCTTC. Amino acid sequence: CASSLVSGARNEQFF.

V and J are TRBV28 and TRBJ1-4; TRBD1 might be the D (6 bases). V gave up 10 bases and J gave up 8 bases, with 17 bases separating them. Germline V gene sequence: CDR1 MDHEN, CDR2 SYDVKM. This CDR3 is built from 13 residues. CDR3 region: CATQTGTHEKLFF. The CDR3 nucleotides are TGTGCCACCCAAACCGGGACACACGAAAAACTGTTTTTT.

The rearrangement links TRBV2 to TRBJ1-6; no reliable D call. The CDR3 extends over 15 amino acids. The V and J ends lost 6 bases and 6 bases respectively, with 15 bases between them. Per germline, CDR1 SNHLY and CDR2 FYNNEI. The DNA for the CDR3 is TGTGCCAGCAGGGAGCAAGCGGTCAGTAATTCACCCCTCCACTTT. Amino acid sequence: CASREQAVSNSPLHF.

The CDR3: CASSPGQTFYGYTF. The CDR3 nucleotides are TGTGCCAGCAGCCCGGGACAGACTTTCTATGGCTACACCTTC. V usage is TRBV13 and J usage is TRBJ1-2; TRBD1 matches at 7 bases. V shed 5 bases, J shed 4 bases, and the junction held 7 bases outside the gene matches. Per the germline V gene, CDR1 is PRHDT and CDR2 is FYEKMQ (reference sequence). The CDR3 runs 14 residues.

There are a few counts of this clone. V and J are TRBV20-1 and TRBJ1-1, with D uncertain. The CDR3 is 10 amino acids. With 1 base removed from V and 5 bases from J, the gap between germline ends came to 2 bases. Germline CDR1 reads DFQATT; CDR2 reads SNEGSKA (reference sequence). This CDR3 is CSARVTEAFF. The CDR3 DNA sequence: TGCAGTGCTAGAGTAACTGAAGCTTTCTTT.

J is TRBJ2-3 and V is TRBV5-1; the match to TRBD1 covers 7 bases. Trimming cost V 4 bases and J 0 bases; bases outside gene matches: 5. The CDR3 length is 15 residues. In germline, CDR1 is SGHRS, CDR2 YFSETQ. CDR3 nucleotides: TGCGCCAGCAGCCCGGGACAGAAGAGCACAGATACGCAGTATTTT. As protein: CASSPGQKSTDTQYF. The complete variable domain, with remaining parts taken from reference TRBV5-1 and TRBJ2-3, reads KAGVTQTPRYLIKTRGQQVTLSCSPISGHRSVSWYQQTPGQGLQFLFEYFSETQRNKGNFPGRFSGRQFSNSRSEMNVSTLELGDSALYLCASSPGQKSTDTQYFGPGTRLTVL.

The chain employs TRBV9 and TRBJ2-5; TRBD2 matches at 7 bases. The V segment lost 2 bases and the J segment 4 bases; nucleotides outside the gene matches: 17. Germline assignment: CDR1 SGDLS and CDR2 YYNGEE. This CDR3 comprises 18 residues. The CDR3 reads CASSVTLDEGGGGETQYF. For the CDR3, the DNA is TGTGCCAGCAGCGTCACCCTCGACGAGGGAGGCGGGGGAGAGACCCAGTACTTC.

V and J are TRBV7-9 and TRBJ1-2; D not certain. Germline CDR1 SEHNR, CDR2 FQNEAQ (reference sequence). The CDR3 is 11 residues long. V was pared by 1 base and J by 7 bases, with 4 bases between. Here the CDR3 reads CASSLDGGYTF. The CDR3 DNA reads TGTGCCAGCAGCTTAGACGGTGGCTACACCTTC.

This sequence joins TRBV11-2 and TRBJ2-7; D might be TRBD2 (5 bases). This CDR3 has 12 residues. The germline V gene encodes CDR1 SGHAT and CDR2 FQNNGV. V lost 5 bases to trimming and J lost 6 bases, with 11 bases between them. For the CDR3, the DNA is TGTGCCAGCAGCGTCACTAGGACCGAGCAGTACTTC. It codes for CASSVTRTEQYF.

V and J are TRBV7-9 and TRBJ2-5, with TRBD2 matching over 10 bases. This CDR3 region has 14 residues. V dropped 8 bases and J dropped 1; count of bases not matched to a gene: 4. The germline V gene has CDR1 SEHNR and CDR2 FQNEAQ (reference sequence). CDR3 loop: CASGLAGVQETQYF. Here the CDR3 DNA reads TGTGCCAGCGGGCTAGCGGGGGTCCAAGAGACCCAGTACTTC.

The rearrangement links TRBV9 to TRBJ1-2; the match to TRBD1 covers 11 bases. CDR1 is SGDLS and CDR2 is YYNGEE in the germline V gene. This CDR3 spans 15 amino acids. V trimming: 2 bases; J trimming: 6 bases; junction bases outside the gene matches: 6. The CDR3 is CASSVDRGQRDGYTF. The CDR3, as DNA: TGTGCCAGCAGCGTGGACAGGGGGCAGAGGGATGGCTACACCTTC.

As regards this clone: The junction departs from germline at one end; a sequencing error may be responsible. This CDR3 reads CASSVGGGNQPQHF. Written as DNA, the CDR3 is TGTGCCAGCAGCGTAGGGGGGGGCAACCAGCCCCAGCATTTT. The genes are TRBV9 and TRBJ1-5; D may be TRBD1 (6 bases). In germline, CDR1 is SGDLS, CDR2 YYNGEE. The CDR3 totals 14 residues.

This chain connects TRBV19 to TRBJ1-4, with TRBD1 as a possible D gene (6 bases). Germline CDR1 and CDR2: LNHDA and SQIVND (reference sequence). CDR3 length: 16 residues. The V and J ends lost 3 bases and 0 bases respectively, with 11 bases between them. The CDR3 loop is CASSIGTLATNEKLFF. CDR3 bases: TGTGCCAGTAGTATCGGGACACTCGCAACTAATGAAAAACTGTTTTTT.

As concerns this clone: Other DNA sequences of this sample code for an identical CDR3. The rearrangement uses TRBV5-1 and TRBJ2-3; the match to TRBD2 covers 11 bases. Germline V CDR1 and CDR2: SGHRS, YFSETQ. This CDR3 contains 14 residues. Trimming took 4 bases from V and 3 from J; bases not matched to a gene: 1. As DNA, the CDR3 is TGCGCCAGCAGCCTAGCGGGAGGAACAGATACGCAGTATTTT. It is translated as CASSLAGGTDTQYF.

The chain carries TRBV2 and TRBJ1-2; 9 bases line up with TRBD1. CDR1 SNHLY and CDR2 FYNNEI come from the germline V gene. The CDR3 is made up of 13 amino acids. The V and J ends lost 6 bases and 8 bases, in that order; junction bases with no gene match: 7. The CDR3 is CASRGTGLRGYTF. In nucleotides, the CDR3 is TGTGCCAGCAGGGGGACAGGGCTACGGGGCTACACCTTC.

This chain joins TRBV7-9 and TRBJ1-1; D not resolved. The CDR3 covers 11 residues. Deletions cut 9 bases from V and 4 bases from J, with 9 bases between. Germline assignment: CDR1 SEHNR and CDR2 FQNEAQ (reference sequence). The CDR3 loop is CASSQITEAFF. CDR3 DNA sequence: TGTGCCAGTTCACAGATCACTGAAGCTTTCTTT. Full variable domain (remainder filled in from reference TRBV7-9 and TRBJ1-1): DTGVSQNPRHKITKRGQNVTFRCDPISEHNRLYWYRQTLGQGPEFLTYFQNEAQLEKSRLLSDRFSAERPKGSFSTLEIQRTEQGDSAMYLCASSQITEAFFGQGTRLTVV.

On this clone: The junction and the germline gene differ at one end; a read error may be behind it. This chain uses TRBV7-8 with TRBJ2-7, with 7 nucleotides matching TRBD1. CDR3 length: 14 amino acids. Per the germline V gene, CDR1 is SGHVS and CDR2 is FQNEAQ. The chain's CDR3 is CASSRGQISYGQYF. CDR3 nucleotides: TGTGCCAGCAGCAGGGGACAGATCTCCTACGGGCAGTACTTC.

This clone was detected only once. This chain connects TRBV7-2 to TRBJ2-1; 7 nucleotides agree with TRBD2. The CDR3 contains 16 residues. Germline-derived CDR1 and CDR2 are SGHTA and FQGNSA. Losses at the gene ends were 3 bases for V and 2 bases for J; bases not matched to a gene: 7. The CDR3 DNA reads TGTGCCAGCAGCTTCTATTCGGCGGGGGCCTACAATGAGCAGTTCTTC. It yields the protein CASSFYSAGAYNEQFF.

CDR3 residues: CASSLQGYAGYTF. The DNA for the CDR3 is TGTGCCAGCTCCCTACAGGGGTACGCTGGCTACACCTTC. The V gene is TRBV18, the J gene TRBJ1-2, with TRBD1 matching over 7 bases. The V gene's germline CDR1 is KGHSH and CDR2 LQKENI. V dropped 6 bases and J dropped 7; count of bases not matched to a gene: 8. The CDR3 spans 13 residues.

V is TRBV19 and J is TRBJ2-1; 12 bases are shared with TRBD2. The germline V gene encodes CDR1 LNHDA and CDR2 SQIVND (reference sequence). The V gene end was trimmed by 4 bases and the J gene end by 0 bases; junction bases not matched to a gene: 7. The CDR3 is made up of 18 amino acids. The CDR3 here is CASSNFRLAGASYNEQFF. CDR3 nucleotide sequence: TGTGCCAGTAGTAACTTTCGACTAGCGGGGGCCTCCTACAATGAGCAGTTCTTC.

The rearrangement links TRBV10-1 to TRBJ2-1; 7 bases match TRBD2. J lost 1 base, V lost 9 bases, and 3 bases had no gene match. The length of the CDR3 is 13 residues. The germline V gene encodes CDR1 WNHNN and CDR2 SYGVQD (reference sequence). The chain's CDR3 is CASSGGSYNEQFF. As DNA, the CDR3 is TGCGCCAGTTCGGGGGGATCCTACAATGAGCAGTTCTTC.

The chain uses TRBV7-2 and TRBJ2-5; D is undetermined. The length of the CDR3 is 12 residues. Germline V lookup: CDR1 SGHTA, CDR2 FQGNSA. Between the trimmed V and J ends, which lost 7 bases and 7 bases, there was a span of 13 bases. In DNA form, the CDR3 reads TGTGCCAGCAACGATTACTCCGGGACCCAGTACTTC. Amino acid sequence: CASNDYSGTQYF.